A selection of T cell receptor beta chains follows, all from one sample in a study of CD8 T cells in Susac syndrome. TCRdb re-called the immunoSEQ multiplex PCR reads with MiXCR, one entry per CDR3 protein. Counted here are some 200,000 distinct CDR3 sequences, around 96% occurring once; the ten biggest clones make up around 0.085%. The sequencing input was CD4+ T cells from PBMCs. The receptors here all came from a human donor with multiple sclerosis. Each CDR3 is given with its conserved first and last residue. The order of the fields is J gene, D gene, V gene, CDR3 DNA, CDR3 protein. A D gene is named only where the DNA matches it firmly.

TRBJ1-2,NA,TRBV9,TGTGCCAGCAGCTTCACAGGGAACATCGGGGACTATGGCTACACCTTC,CASSFTGNIGDYGYTF
TRBJ1-2,TRBD1,TRBV20-1,TGCAGTGCTCGACGACTTACAGGGGTTGGTGGCTACACCTTC,CSARRLTGVGGYTF
TRBJ1-5,NA,TRBV30,TGTGCCTGGAGTTCTACAGGCAATCAGCCCCAGCATTTT,CAWSSTGNQPQHF
TRBJ2-7,NA,TRBV7-9,TGTGCCAGCAGCCCCAAGGGCTACGAGCAGTACTTC,CASSPKGYEQYF
TRBJ2-7,NA,TRBV12-3/TRBV12-4,TGTGCCAGCAGTTTAGGAGACGGAACCTACGAGCAGTACTTC,CASSLGDGTYEQYF
TRBJ1-4,NA,TRBV29-1,TGCAGCGTTGATAAGGGTAGGGGGGAAAAACTGTTTTTT,CSVDKGRGEKLFF
TRBJ1-4,TRBD1,TRBV5-1,TGCGCCAGCAGCAACGGACAGGGGGGGAATGAAAAACTGTTTTTT,CASSNGQGGNEKLFF
TRBJ2-3,NA,TRBV4-2,TGTGCCAGCAGCCCGGTCCCCCAGGGGGATACGCAGTATTTT,CASSPVPQGDTQYF
TRBJ2-7,NA,TRBV15,TGTGCCACCAGCAGAGATCCAGGGGTGCAAGGGGGCGAGCAGTACTTC,CATSRDPGVQGGEQYF
TRBJ2-4,NA,TRBV2,TGTGCCAGCAGTGAGACAGGTTATGCAAACATTCAGTACTTC,CASSETGYANIQYF
TRBJ2-7,TRBD1,TRBV10-3,TGTGCCATCAGTGAGTCGGGACAGGGGCTCCTCTACGAGCAGTACTTC,CAISESGQGLLYEQYF
TRBJ2-1,TRBD1,TRBV29-1,TGCAGCGTCAATTCCGGGACAGGGCTGCGGAATGAGCAGTTCTTC,CSVNSGTGLRNEQFF
TRBJ2-5,NA,TRBV11-1,TGTGCCAGCAGCCCACCGGGACAAAAAGAGACCCAGTACTTC,CASSPPGQKETQYF
TRBJ1-2,NA,TRBV3-1,TGTGCCAGCAGCCAGTTGAGGGGGATCTATGGCTACACCTTC,CASSQLRGIYGYTF